The sequence of this T cell receptor beta chain was determined in a study of blood T cell repertoires in COVID-19. Turning to the study itself: Sources were T cells, B-cell-depleted T cells, or PBMCs; the material itself was cDNA or gDNA.

In the source study's methods: Estimated nucleated cell counts came from reference gene primer amplification. The repertoire was sequenced with immunoSEQ multiplex PCR; TCRdb's copy has only in-frame clones and lacks some. V and J calls and clone size are as listed in that table; D and trimming were resolved from the DNA. This table holds over 300,000 clones, approximately 83% found once. The germline V gene encodes CDR1 LNHDA and CDR2 SQIVND (reference sequence). The ends were cut back, 5 bases at V and 5 bases at J, with 10 bases in the middle. The CDR3 spans 13 residues. Cohort placement rested on clinical history that participants reported themselves. Only a few counts were recorded for this clone.

The clonotype was recovered from a man aged 25 to 45 who had recovered from COVID-19. This chain joins TRBV19 and TRBJ1-5; the D gene is possibly TRBD1 (5 bases). Sequencing was done on a sample of PBMCs or T cells enriched from blood (not recorded which). In nucleotides, the CDR3 is TGTGCCAGTAGTCGGACACCTTATCAGCCCCAGCATTTT. This encodes CASSRTPYQPQHF.